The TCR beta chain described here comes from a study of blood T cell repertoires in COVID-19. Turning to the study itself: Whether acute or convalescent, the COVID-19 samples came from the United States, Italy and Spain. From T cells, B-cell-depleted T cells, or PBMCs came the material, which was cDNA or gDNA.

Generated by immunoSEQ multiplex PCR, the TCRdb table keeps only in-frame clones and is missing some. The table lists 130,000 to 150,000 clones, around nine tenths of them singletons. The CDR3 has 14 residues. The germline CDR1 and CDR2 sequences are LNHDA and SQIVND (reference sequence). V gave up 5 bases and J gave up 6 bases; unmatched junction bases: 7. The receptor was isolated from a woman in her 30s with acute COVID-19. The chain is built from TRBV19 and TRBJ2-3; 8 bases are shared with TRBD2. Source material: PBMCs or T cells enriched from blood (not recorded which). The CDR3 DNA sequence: TGTGCCAGTAGTGATAGCGGGACGGTGGATACGCAGTATTTT. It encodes CASSDSGTVDTQYF.